The entry that follows covers one TCR beta chain sequence. No antigen is known for it. V shed 3 bases, J shed 3 bases, and the junction held 4 bases outside the gene matches. The CDR3 length is 15 residues. Germline CDR1 reads LGHNA; CDR2 reads YSLEER. This sample is part of a study of CD8 T cells in ankylosing spondylitis. TCR beta libraries were made by quantitative 5'-RACE with molecular barcodes. TCRdb re-derived calls from the 5' RACE reads in MiXCR, one entry per CDR3 protein. The table shows about 340,000 distinct CDR3 sequences, with approximately 8% occurring only once. The study, taken as a whole, reports: The study identified a TCR beta motif of under 10 highly homologous variants that appeared characteristic of ankylosing spondylitis blood. Disease-linked clones reportedly showed significant enrichment in matched ankylosing spondylitis synovial fluid. Clones linked with disease were CD8+ and fairly uncommon in the peripheral blood.

The sequence was obtained from a male donor with ankylosing spondylitis. Sequences were obtained from blood, either unsorted or a sorted T cell fraction (not recorded which). This rearrangement joins TRBV4-3 to TRBJ2-7, with 11 bases that match TRBD2. The CDR3 region has the DNA TGCGCCAGCAGCCAGGGGACTAGCGGCCGCTACGAGCAGTACTTC. Its protein product is CASSQGTSGRYEQYF.